The clone carrying this TCR beta chain was seen a single time. Its target is not known. This entry belongs to a study of radiotherapy plus CTLA-4 blockade in lung cancer. Overall study context: Objective responses occurred in about 17% of patients; roughly 30% had disease control. Broader study findings: Dynamics of early blood T cell clones, together with interferon-beta, were reportedly the best predictors of response. Radiotherapy plus ipilimumab was followed by expansion in blood of tumor-derived TCR clones.

Here immunoSEQ multiplex PCR was the method, and the copy in TCRdb shows in-frame clones only, minus some. The data hold about 48,000 clones, with around 88% observed a single time. Chemo-refractory metastatic non-small-cell lung cancer patients received focal radiation with ipilimumab CTLA-4 blockade. This CDR3 spans 11 amino acids. The germline gives CDR1 GTSNPN, CDR2 SVGIG (reference sequence). This sequence was found in a human donor with non-small cell lung cancer that progressed on radiotherapy plus ipilimumab. Some clones in this sample may be carry-over from other donors' samples. The source material was peripheral blood, sampled from a patient treated with radiotherapy plus ipilimumab. The rearrangement uses TRBV30 and TRBJ2-1; weak D call: TRBD1 (7 bases). This CDR3 reads CAFGGGGLAFF. In DNA, the CDR3 is TGTGCGTTTGGAGGAGGGGGCCTAGCGTTCTTC.